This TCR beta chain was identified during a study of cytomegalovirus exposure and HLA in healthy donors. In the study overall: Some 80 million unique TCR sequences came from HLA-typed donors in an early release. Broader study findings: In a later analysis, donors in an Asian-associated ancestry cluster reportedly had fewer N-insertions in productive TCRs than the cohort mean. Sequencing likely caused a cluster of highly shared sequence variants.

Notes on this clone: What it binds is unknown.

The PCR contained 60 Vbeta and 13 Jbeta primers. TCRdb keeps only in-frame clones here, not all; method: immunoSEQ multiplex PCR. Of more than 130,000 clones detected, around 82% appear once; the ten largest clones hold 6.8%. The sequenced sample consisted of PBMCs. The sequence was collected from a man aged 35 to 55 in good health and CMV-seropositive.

This chain's CDR3 is CASIQGAPNYGYTF. The DNA of the CDR3 is TGTGCCAGCATTCAGGGGGCGCCTAACTATGGCTACACCTTC. This chain uses TRBV28 with TRBJ1-2; 8 bases agree with TRBD1. Trimming removed 7 bases from V and 0 bases from J; junction bases left unmatched: 4. This CDR3 has 14 residues. Germline V gene sequence: CDR1 MDHEN, CDR2 SYDVKM.